Listed below are T cell receptor beta chains from one sample, sequenced in a study of cytotoxic CD8 clonotypes in ibrutinib-treated CLL. Produced via immunoSEQ multiplex PCR; TCRdb's table is partial and in-frame only. The top ten hold about 39% of the sample, which has approximately 120,000 clones, 58% seen once. The material sequenced was PBMCs, taken after 24 months of ibrutinib treatment. The receptors were sampled from a human donor with chronic lymphocytic leukemia. Both conserved end residues are part of each CDR3. Fields, in order: clone size, V gene, D gene, J gene, CDR3 protein, CDR3 DNA. D genes are given only for firm matches. Size values are once, few and many counts, or a class for expanded clones, and some rows have none.

size: -; V: TRBV5-1; D: -; J: TRBJ2-5; CDR3: CASSLGQGMEETQYF; DNA: TGCGCCAGCAGCTTGGGGCAGGGTATGGAGGAGACCCAGTACTTC
size: few; V: TRBV7-3; D: TRBD1; J: TRBJ2-1; CDR3: CASSLDRGVEQFF; DNA: TGTGCCAGCAGCTTGGACAGGGGGGTTGAGCAGTTCTTC
size: -; V: TRBV5-4; D: -; J: TRBJ1-1; CDR3: CASSLALMNTEAFF; DNA: TGTGCCAGCAGCCTGGCACTCATGAACACTGAAGCTTTCTTT
size: many; V: TRBV7-3; D: -; J: TRBJ2-6; CDR3: CASSPLSGANVLTF; DNA: TGTGCCAGCAGCCCTCTATCTGGGGCCAACGTCCTGACTTTC
size: -; V: TRBV6-1; D: -; J: TRBJ2-7; CDR3: CASTTKGHRSGEQYF; DNA: TGTGCCAGCACCACTAAAGGACACCGCTCGGGAGAGCAGTACTTC
size: few; V: TRBV27; D: -; J: TRBJ1-1; CDR3: CASSLGGGREAFF; DNA: TGTGCCAGCAGTTTAGGGGGTGGGAGGGAAGCTTTCTTT
size: -; V: TRBV6-5; D: -; J: TRBJ1-2; CDR3: CASPTSGGIYGYTF; DNA: TGTGCCAGCCCCACAAGCGGGGGTATCTATGGCTACACCTTC
size: -; V: TRBV5-1; D: -; J: TRBJ1-1; CDR3: CASSLETNTEAFF; DNA: TGCGCCAGCAGCTTGGAAACGAACACTGAAGCTTTCTTT
size: -; V: TRBV29-1; D: -; J: TRBJ2-7; CDR3: CSAVDRGRSSYEQYF; DNA: TGCAGCGCCGTTGACAGAGGCCGAAGCTCCTACGAGCAGTACTTC
size: many; V: TRBV7-8; D: TRBD2; J: TRBJ2-3; CDR3: CASSIRSGGGGLDTQYF; DNA: TGTGCCAGCAGCATTAGGAGTGGTGGCGGGGGTTTAGATACGCAGTATTTT
size: -; V: TRBV6-5; D: -; J: TRBJ2-2; CDR3: CASSEIQGTGELFF; DNA: TGTGCCAGCAGTGAAATACAGGGAACCGGGGAGCTGTTTTTT
size: -; V: TRBV27; D: -; J: TRBJ1-6; CDR3: CASSLSGSGYNSPLHF; DNA: TGTGCCAGCAGTTTATCGGGCAGCGGTTATAATTCACCCCTCCACTTT
size: -; V: TRBV6-1; D: -; J: TRBJ2-5; CDR3: CASSEMGGRSETQYF; DNA: TGTGCCAGCAGCGAAATGGGGGGGCGTTCGGAGACCCAGTACTTC
size: many; V: TRBV19; D: -; J: TRBJ1-6; CDR3: CASSIPTAPYLGSPLHF; DNA: TGTGCCAGTAGTATACCTACTGCACCATACCTGGGGTCACCCCTCCACTTT
size: once; V: TRBV5-4; D: TRBD1; J: TRBJ2-2; CDR3: CASSIDREFTGELFF; DNA: TGTGCCAGCAGCATAGACAGGGAATTCACCGGGGAGCTGTTTTTT
size: -; V: TRBV30; D: TRBD1; J: TRBJ2-2; CDR3: CAWSSGTGRTGELFF; DNA: TGTGCCTGGAGTTCGGGGACAGGACGCACCGGGGAGCTGTTTTTT
size: -; V: TRBV19; D: -; J: TRBJ2-4; CDR3: CASTLLEGGTKNIQYF; DNA: TGTGCCAGTACCCTACTAGAGGGGGGCACCAAAAACATTCAGTACTTC
size: few; V: TRBV18; D: -; J: TRBJ1-4; CDR3: CASSPGPEEKLFF; DNA: TGTGCCAGCTCACCGGGCCCCGAGGAAAAACTGTTTTTT
size: -; V: TRBV6-5; D: -; J: TRBJ2-7; CDR3: CASSPAQISYEQYF; DNA: TGTGCCAGCAGCCCCGCGCAGATTTCCTACGAGCAGTACTTC
size: -; V: TRBV4-2; D: -; J: TRBJ1-2; CDR3: CASSPNPGQRGNYGYTF; DNA: TGTGCCAGCAGCCCAAATCCCGGACAGAGGGGGAACTATGGCTACACCTTC
size: once; V: TRBV19; D: TRBD1; J: TRBJ1-5; CDR3: CASSIRGTGAQPQHF; DNA: TGTGCCAGTAGTATTCGGGGGACAGGGGCCCAGCCCCAGCATTTT
size: few; V: TRBV28; D: -; J: TRBJ1-2; CDR3: CASRDTRYGYTF; DNA: TGTGCCAGCAGGGACACCCGCTATGGCTACACCTTC
size: few; V: TRBV30; D: -; J: TRBJ2-5; CDR3: CAWGPGYQETQYF; DNA: TGTGCCTGGGGTCCGGGGTACCAAGAGACCCAGTACTTC
size: -; V: TRBV5-1; D: TRBD1; J: TRBJ1-6; CDR3: CASSPGTGASPLHF; DNA: TGCGCCAGCAGCCCCGGGACAGGGGCTTCACCCCTCCACTTT
size: -; V: TRBV5-4; D: TRBD1; J: TRBJ1-2; CDR3: CASSIFDRGSSGYTF; DNA: TGTGCCAGCAGCATCTTCGACAGGGGGTCTAGTGGCTACACCTTC
size: few; V: TRBV18; D: -; J: TRBJ2-7; CDR3: CASSPQTDEQYF; DNA: TGTGCCAGCTCACCGCAGACGGACGAGCAGTACTTC
size: -; V: TRBV18; D: TRBD1; J: TRBJ1-1; CDR3: CASSPGTVNTEAFF; DNA: TGTGCCAGCTCACCCGGGACAGTGAACACTGAAGCTTTCTTT
size: few; V: TRBV18; D: -; J: TRBJ2-2; CDR3: CASSSNTGELFF; DNA: TGTGCCAGCTCTTCGAACACCGGGGAGCTGTTTTTT
size: -; V: TRBV6-1; D: -; J: TRBJ2-2; CDR3: CASSEEGITGELFF; DNA: TGTGCCAGCAGTGAAGAGGGAATAACCGGGGAGCTGTTTTTT
size: few; V: TRBV7-2; D: -; J: TRBJ2-5; CDR3: CASSWGASTETQYF; DNA: TGTGCCAGCAGCTGGGGGGCGTCAACGGAGACCCAGTACTTC
size: -; V: TRBV7-3; D: TRBD1; J: TRBJ2-7; CDR3: CASSPRQGEQYF; DNA: TGTGCCAGCAGCCCGAGACAGGGGGAGCAGTACTTC
size: few; V: TRBV5-1; D: TRBD1; J: TRBJ1-2; CDR3: CASSHDLRTGGANGYTF; DNA: TGCGCCAGCAGCCACGATCTTAGGACAGGGGGCGCAAATGGCTACACCTTC
size: few; V: TRBV30; D: TRBD1; J: TRBJ1-6; CDR3: CAWSIPGTGTNSPLHF; DNA: TGTGCCTGGAGCATACCCGGGACAGGGACGAATTCACCCCTCCACTTT
size: -; V: TRBV4-3; D: TRBD2; J: TRBJ2-1; CDR3: CASSQDRMAGGRNEQFF; DNA: TGCGCCAGCAGCCAAGATCGGATGGCGGGGGGTAGGAATGAGCAGTTCTTC
size: few; V: TRBV6-5; D: -; J: TRBJ1-2; CDR3: CASGSGWVGGYTF; DNA: TGTGCCAGCGGTTCAGGGTGGGTGGGCGGCTACACCTTC
size: few; V: TRBV18; D: -; J: TRBJ2-5; CDR3: CASSPYTGTQETQYF; DNA: TGTGCCAGCTCACCATATACAGGGACACAAGAGACCCAGTACTTC
size: -; V: TRBV29-1; D: -; J: TRBJ2-7; CDR3: CSVEVDLSSYEQYF; DNA: TGCAGCGTTGAAGTGGACCTAAGCTCCTACGAGCAGTACTTC
size: -; V: TRBV7-9; D: -; J: TRBJ2-5; CDR3: CASSLGKGGQETQYF; DNA: TGTGCCAGCAGCTTAGGGAAAGGCGGGCAAGAGACCCAGTACTTC
size: few; V: TRBV10-3; D: TRBD1; J: TRBJ2-7; CDR3: CAISDGTVEQYF; DNA: TGTGCCATCAGTGACGGGACAGTCGAGCAGTACTTC
size: -; V: TRBV5-1; D: -; J: TRBJ1-2; CDR3: CASSLEPEPDYGYTF; DNA: TGCGCCAGCAGCTTGGAGCCCGAACCAGACTATGGCTACACCTTC
size: -; V: TRBV29-1; D: -; J: TRBJ2-1; CDR3: CSVEVLYNEQFF; DNA: TGCAGCGTTGAAGTCCTCTACAATGAGCAGTTCTTC
size: -; V: TRBV7-9; D: TRBD1; J: TRBJ2-1; CDR3: CASSGTGASYNEQFF; DNA: TGTGCCAGCAGCGGGACAGGGGCCTCCTACAATGAGCAGTTCTTC
size: -; V: TRBV7-2; D: -; J: TRBJ2-2; CDR3: CASTLRGGTGELFF; DNA: TGTGCCAGCACCCTCCGAGGAGGCACCGGGGAGCTGTTTTTT
size: -; V: TRBV10-3; D: -; J: TRBJ2-7; CDR3: CAILRASSYEQYF; DNA: TGTGCCATCCTCCGCGCAAGCTCCTACGAGCAGTACTTC
size: -; V: TRBV2; D: -; J: TRBJ1-5; CDR3: CASSAQGSNQPQHF; DNA: TGTGCCAGCAGTGCGCAGGGTAGCAATCAGCCCCAGCATTTT
size: -; V: TRBV4-3; D: TRBD1; J: TRBJ2-5; CDR3: CASSTGQGQVTQYF; DNA: TGCGCCAGCAGCACCGGACAGGGGCAGGTGACCCAGTACTTC
size: few; V: TRBV30; D: -; J: TRBJ2-7; CDR3: CAWSVLNEQYF; DNA: TGTGCCTGGAGTGTTTTAAACGAGCAGTACTTC
size: many; V: TRBV5-1; D: -; J: TRBJ2-7; CDR3: CASSLVGSSYEQYF; DNA: TGCGCCAGCAGCTTGGTAGGGAGCTCCTACGAGCAGTACTTC
size: -; V: TRBV11-2; D: TRBD2; J: TRBJ2-2; CDR3: CASSLVSMASGIHGGELFF; DNA: TGTGCCAGCAGCTTAGTGTCCATGGCTAGCGGGATCCATGGCGGGGAGCTGTTTTTT
size: few; V: TRBV30; D: -; J: TRBJ1-6; CDR3: CAWRGTGTNSPLHF; DNA: TGTGCCTGGAGGGGTACAGGGACTAATTCACCCCTCCACTTT
size: -; V: TRBV28; D: -; J: TRBJ1-2; CDR3: CASSREAGNYGYTF; DNA: TGTGCCAGCAGTCGGGAGGCGGGGAACTATGGCTACACCTTC
size: many; V: TRBV6-1; D: TRBD1; J: TRBJ1-6; CDR3: CASSVGTGGSPLHF; DNA: TGTGCCAGCAGTGTCGGGACAGGGGGATCACCCCTCCACTTT